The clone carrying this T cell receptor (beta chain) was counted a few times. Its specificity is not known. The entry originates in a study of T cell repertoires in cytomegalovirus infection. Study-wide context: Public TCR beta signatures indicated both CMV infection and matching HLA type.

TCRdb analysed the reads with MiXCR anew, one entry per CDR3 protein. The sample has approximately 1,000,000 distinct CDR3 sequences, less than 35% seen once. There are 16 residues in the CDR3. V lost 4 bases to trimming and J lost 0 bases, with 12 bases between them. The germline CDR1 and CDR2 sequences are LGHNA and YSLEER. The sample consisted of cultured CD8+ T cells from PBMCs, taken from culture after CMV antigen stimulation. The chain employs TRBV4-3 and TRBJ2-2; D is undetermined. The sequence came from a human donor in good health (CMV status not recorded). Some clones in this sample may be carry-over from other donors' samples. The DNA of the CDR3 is TGCGCCAGCAGCCGGACGGGCCCCCCGAACACCGGGGAGCTGTTTTTT. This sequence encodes CASSRTGPPNTGELFF.